A selection of T cell receptor beta chains follows, all from one sample in a study of T cell changes during pregnancy in multiple sclerosis. Repertoires were generated with immunoSEQ multiplex PCR, while TCRdb's copy carries only in-frame clones and drops some. Of around 70,000 clones in the sample, roughly 93% were seen once. Sample: peripheral blood, taken in the third trimester of pregnancy. These receptors were taken from a female donor with multiple sclerosis, enrolled in a pregnancy study. CDR3s include the opening cysteine and the closing phenylalanine or tryptophan. A D gene is named only where the DNA matches it firmly. Rows may omit the clone size; those that give it use once, few, many or a size class.

clone size,J gene,V gene,D gene,CDR3 protein,CDR3 DNA
-,TRBJ1-3,TRBV7-9,TRBD1,CASSLGVAGGFGNTIYF,TGTGCCAGCAGCTTAGGGGTCGCAGGGGGCTTTGGAAACACCATATATTTT
-,TRBJ1-1,TRBV5-1,-,CASSLSGGYQVAFF,TGCGCCAGCAGCTTGAGTGGGGGCTATCAGGTAGCTTTCTTT
-,TRBJ2-5,TRBV10-2,TRBD2,CASSRYSGGGETQYF,TGCGCCAGCAGCCGCTATAGCGGGGGAGGGGAGACCCAGTACTTC
-,TRBJ1-6,TRBV6-5,TRBD1,CASSYSPGQGNSPLHF,TGTGCCAGCAGTTACTCGCCCGGACAGGGGAATTCACCCCTCCACTTT
-,TRBJ1-6,TRBV5-8,-,CASSLAEGSSSYNSPLHF,TGTGCCAGCAGCTTGGCGGAGGGGTCGAGCTCCTATAATTCACCCCTCCACTTT
-,TRBJ2-1,TRBV29-1,TRBD2,CSVVGLAGGPSYNEQFF,TGCAGCGTTGTTGGACTAGCGGGGGGTCCATCCTACAATGAGCAGTTCTTC
-,TRBJ2-1,TRBV5-1,TRBD2,CASSLGLSGGAYEQFF,TGCGCCAGCAGCTTGGGGTTAAGCGGGGGGGCCTATGAGCAGTTCTTC
-,TRBJ2-7,TRBV9,-,CASSVGHQRHEQYF,TGTGCCAGCAGCGTAGGGCACCAGCGCCACGAGCAGTACTTC
-,TRBJ2-1,TRBV7-3,TRBD1,CASSFTGGRGEQFF,TGTGCCAGCAGCTTCACAGGGGGAAGAGGGGAGCAGTTCTTC
-,TRBJ2-7,TRBV18,-,CASSPTASYEQYF,TGTGCCAGCTCGCCGACAGCCTCCTACGAGCAGTACTTC
-,TRBJ1-1,TRBV2,-,CASSIGEGTEAFF,TGTGCCAGCAGCATCGGGGAAGGCACTGAAGCTTTCTTT
-,TRBJ1-2,TRBV5-1,-,CASSPGSYGYTF,TGCGCCAGCAGCCCAGGATCCTATGGCTACACCTTC
-,TRBJ1-6,TRBV14,TRBD1,CASSPSPRQGLSISSSYNSPLHF,TGTGCCAGCAGCCCTTCACCTCGACAGGGCCTGTCGATAAGTAGTTCCTATAATTCACCCCTCCACTTT
-,TRBJ2-2,TRBV7-6,TRBD1,CASSRQGAMVTGELFF,TGTGCCAGCAGTCGACAGGGGGCGATGGTGACCGGGGAGCTGTTTTTT
-,TRBJ1-1,TRBV7-9,TRBD1,CASSGTGSAEAFF,TGTGCCAGCAGCGGGACAGGGAGCGCTGAAGCTTTCTTT
-,TRBJ1-2,TRBV7-2,-,CASSPVVVEGGYTF,TGTGCCAGCAGCCCCGTTGTGGTCGAGGGTGGCTACACCTTC
-,TRBJ1-1,TRBV30,-,CAWSAMGREYTEAFF,TGTGCCTGGAGCGCGATGGGGCGGGAGTACACTGAAGCTTTCTTT
-,TRBJ1-4,TRBV15,-,CATSRDPDRPEKLFF,TGTGCCACCAGCAGAGATCCCGACAGGCCCGAAAAACTGTTTTTT
-,TRBJ2-3,TRBV19,-,CASSIAGARTDTQYF,TGTGCCAGTAGTATAGCAGGGGCACGCACAGATACGCAGTATTTT
-,TRBJ2-3,TRBV30,TRBD2,CAWGFRGADTQYF,TGTGCCTGGGGGTTCCGGGGGGCAGATACGCAGTATTTT
-,TRBJ1-5,TRBV19,TRBD1,CASSEDRAYSNQPQHF,TGTGCCAGTAGTGAGGACAGGGCTTATAGCAATCAGCCCCAGCATTTT
few,TRBJ1-1,TRBV30,-,CAWSRDGSGEAFF,TGTGCCTGGAGTCGGGACGGGAGCGGTGAAGCTTTCTTT
-,TRBJ1-3,TRBV19,TRBD1,CASTSGQGFSRNTIYF,TGTGCCAGTACGTCCGGACAGGGGTTTTCTAGAAACACCATATATTTT
-,TRBJ1-2,TRBV29-1,TRBD1,CSVAPSGGSYTF,TGCAGCGTTGCGCCTTCAGGGGGCTCTTACACCTTC
-,TRBJ2-2,TRBV19,TRBD1,CASSTRDRGFLRNTGELFF,TGTGCCAGTAGTACCCGGGACAGGGGATTTTTGAGGAACACCGGGGAGCTGTTTTTT
-,TRBJ1-5,TRBV30,-,CAWTPGPYSNQPQHF,TGTGCCTGGACCCCAGGGCCTTATAGCAATCAGCCCCAGCATTTT
once,TRBJ2-7,TRBV7-7,-,CASSPRSYEQYF,TGTGCTAGCAGCCCGAGGTCCTACGAGCAGTACTTC
-,TRBJ2-3,TRBV5-1,TRBD2,CASSLGGLAGADTQYF,TGCGCCAGCAGCTTGGGCGGACTAGCGGGGGCAGATACGCAGTATTTT
-,TRBJ2-3,TRBV10-1,-,CASSDDPFRGDTQYF,TGCGCCAGCAGCGACGACCCCTTTAGGGGGGATACGCAGTATTTT
-,TRBJ1-1,TRBV5-1,-,CASSLRGGLTEAFF,TGCGCCAGCAGCCTGCGCGGGGGACTCACTGAAGCTTTCTTT
-,TRBJ2-7,TRBV7-2,-,CASSLIEYEQYF,TGTGCCAGCAGCTTAATTGAGTACGAGCAGTACTTC
-,TRBJ2-1,TRBV5-1,TRBD1,CASSLGQGGHNEQFF,TGCGCCAGCAGCTTGGGACAGGGCGGACACAATGAGCAGTTCTTC
once,TRBJ2-7,TRBV7-6,TRBD2,CASSPGLAGASVYEQYF,TGTGCCAGCAGCCCGGGACTAGCGGGGGCTAGCGTCTACGAGCAGTACTTC
few,TRBJ1-2,TRBV7-9,-,CASSPLNQQRGNYGYTF,TGTGCCAGCAGCCCCTTAAATCAGCAAAGGGGGAACTATGGCTACACCTTC
-,TRBJ1-1,TRBV9,-,CASSGRGGVNTEAFF,TGTGCCAGCAGCGGTCGCGGAGGGGTGAACACTGAAGCTTTCTTT
once,TRBJ2-6,TRBV15,-,CATSTNRVTGANVLTF,TGTGCCACCAGCACCAACAGGGTTACTGGGGCCAACGTCCTGACTTTC
-,TRBJ1-5,TRBV7-9,-,CASSLYAGGDQPQHF,TGTGCCAGCAGCTTATATGCGGGGGGGGATCAGCCCCAGCATTTT
-,TRBJ2-1,TRBV10-3,TRBD1,CAISTGGVHNEQFF,TGTGCCATATCGACAGGGGGGGTCCACAATGAGCAGTTCTTC
-,TRBJ2-5,TRBV9,-,CASSVGGGAETQYF,TGTGCCAGCAGCGTAGGAGGGGGGGCAGAGACCCAGTACTTC
-,TRBJ2-1,TRBV30,TRBD1,CAWGDSWSEQFF,TGTGCCTGGGGGGACAGTTGGAGTGAGCAGTTCTTC
-,TRBJ2-1,TRBV6-5,TRBD1,CASSYSTGQGGDEQFF,TGTGCCAGCAGTTACTCAACGGGACAGGGGGGTGATGAGCAGTTCTTC
-,TRBJ2-3,TRBV6-5,-,CASSYSVSHHTDTQYF,TGTGCCAGCAGTTACTCGGTATCACACCACACAGATACGCAGTATTTT
-,TRBJ2-7,TRBV5-1,-,CASSLSPETGTYEQYF,TGCGCCAGCAGCTTGTCCCCCGAGACGGGGACCTACGAGCAGTACTTC
-,TRBJ1-4,TRBV7-9,-,CASSPPDDREKLFF,TGTGCCAGCAGCCCCCCGGACGACAGGGAAAAACTGTTTTTT